A single T cell receptor beta chain is shown here with its context. This clone was recorded only once. It has no known antigen specificity. One base away there is no much larger clone; base qualities are not given. Collaborating institutions collected whole blood in K2EDTA tubes following their own protocols. Collaborator samples were shipped for TCRbeta analysis as frozen whole blood, isolated PBMCs, or DNA extracted from either sample type. TCRbeta CDR3 regions were amplified from genomic DNA by means of the immunoSEQ Assay, a bias-controlled multiplex PCR. On the authors' methods: The number of nucleated cells in each sample was estimated by amplification of reference gene primers within the assay. To quantify the absolute abundance of each unique TCRbeta CDR3 rearrangement, sequence reads were collapsed and filtered. For each sample, productive Simpson clonality was calculated as the square root of Simpson's diversity index over productive rearrangements. In TCRdb, the immuneACCESS table is reduced to in-frame sequences with V and J assigned. These tables do not hold every clone; where another copy was compared, an unresolved V gene accounts for under half, and the others remain unexplained. The V and J calls and the clone size are those of that table, but D and trimming were determined from the DNA. This sample lists approximately 100,000 clones; just under 85% were detected once. Clones ranked in the top ten supply about 3.3% of the sample.

The sample belongs to a study of blood T cell repertoires in COVID-19 (dated by TCRdb to 2018 to 2020). About the study as a whole: Collaborator samples came from the United States, Italy and Spain and covered acute and convalescent phases of COVID-19. The repertoires were released in a freely available public database intended as a resource for research on the immune response to SARS-CoV-2. The prospective study material was composed of cDNA or gDNA derived from T cells, B-cell-depleted T cells, or PBMCs. The sample metadata nearly always contained a de-identified subject ID, COVID-19 status, age in years and sex. Subjects who had been exposed to COVID-19, were actively infected with it, or had recovered from it provided the deeply sampled blood TCRbeta repertoires that made up the dataset. Where available, HLA class I and class II types were taken from metadata supplied by the sample provider and were not determined by assay-based typing. Samples were obtained from the ongoing ImmuneRACE study (first 160 participants) and from 1,200 or so subjects provided by 6 global collaborators. Study-wide findings and limitations: The quantity of clinical and demographic metadata differed by source and by participant and was supplied without curation.

The CDR3 measures 15 amino acids from cysteine to phenylalanine. The entry retains the CDR3 DNA only, 45 bases that are in frame from base 1. Sequences SGHRS (CDR1) and YFSETQ (CDR2) are obtained from the germline V gene. Trimming removed 3 bases from V and 2 bases from J; the gene matches leave 5 bases unexplained. This clonotype was obtained from a woman aged 80 or over with active or convalescent COVID-19. What was sequenced was peripheral blood. In this chain, TRBV5-1 is recombined with TRBJ2-7; TRBD2 aligns with 10 central bases. The base sequence is TGCGCCAGCAGCTACGAGCGGGGGGGACCCTACGAGCAGTACTTC. It codes for CASSYERGGPYEQYF.